A single sample is the source of the 8 T cell receptor beta chains below, sequenced in a study of T cells after yellow fever vaccination. TCRdb reanalysed the 5' RACE reads using MiXCR and keeps one entry per CDR3 protein. The sample includes 250,000 or so distinct CDR3 sequences, about 3.7% seen only once; the top ten take under 20%. The specimen was PBMCs, collected 15 days after the yellow fever booster vaccination. Receptors were obtained from a man in his late teens or twenties who received the YFV17D yellow fever vaccine.

V gene TRBV12-3 or TRBV12-4 combines with J gene TRBJ2-1, with D perhaps TRBD1 (6 bases). The CDR3 runs to 14 residues. V lost 10 bases to trimming and J lost 8 bases, with 21 bases between them. CDR3 residues: CAITLQGFNYEQFF. DNA of the CDR3: TGTGCCATCACCCTACAGGGATTCAACTATGAGCAGTTCTTC.

This clonotype was detected ten times or more. The chain combines TRBV20-1 with TRBJ2-7; tentative D call: TRBD1 (6 bases). Germline V gene sequence: CDR1 DFQATT, CDR2 SNEGSKA (reference sequence). The CDR3 length is 13 residues. V lost 4 bases to trimming and J lost 3 bases, with 13 bases between them. CDR3: CSAINRASYEQYF. The CDR3 DNA is TGCAGTGCTATCAACAGGGCGAGCTACGAGCAGTACTTC.

This clonotype was counted many times. The V and J genes are TRBV7-2 and TRBJ1-5; 9 bases are shared with TRBD1. V lost 2 bases, J lost 6 bases, and 8 bases stayed unmatched. CDR1 SGHTA and CDR2 FQGNSA come from the germline V gene. CDR3 size: 16 residues. The CDR3: CASSLLGQGFVQPQHF. The DNA of the CDR3 is TGTGCCAGCAGCTTATTGGGACAGGGATTCGTTCAGCCCCAGCATTTT. Full variable domain (remainder filled in from reference TRBV7-2 and TRBJ1-5): GAGVSQSPSNKVTEKGKDVELRCDPISGHTALYWYRQSLGQGLEFLIYFQGNSAPDKSGLPSDRFSAERTGGSVSTLTIQRTQQEDSAVYLCASSLLGQGFVQPQHFGDGTRLSIL.

CDR3 loop: CASSGVAGGNTDTQYF. The CDR3 region has the DNA TGTGCCAGCAGCGGGGTGGCGGGGGGCAACACAGATACGCAGTATTTT. The chain has TRBV5-4 and TRBJ2-3, with 8 bases fitting TRBD2. The V gene's germline CDR1 is SGHNT and CDR2 YYREEE (reference sequence). Unmatched junction bases numbered 9, after V lost 4 bases and J lost 2 bases. This CDR3 region has 16 residues.

In its sample, this clonotype was seen many times. This chain uses TRBV20-1 with TRBJ2-5; a possible D gene is TRBD1 (5 bases). The ends were cut back, 6 bases at V and 7 bases at J, with 18 bases in the middle. Germline CDR1 DFQATT, CDR2 SNEGSKA (reference sequence). The CDR3 contains 13 residues. In nucleotides, the CDR3 is TGCAGTGCGACCCCCGCAGGGCAATGGACCCAGTACTTC. It codes for CSATPAGQWTQYF.

This clonotype has only a few counts. This chain links TRBV5-1 with TRBJ2-3; 10 bases are a match to TRBD1. Germline V gene data show CDR1 as SGHRS and CDR2 as YFSETQ. J gave up 4 bases and V 4 bases, and 9 bases lay outside the gene matches. The CDR3 runs 16 residues. The CDR3 region has the DNA TGCGCCAGCAGCCAAACTCCGGGACAGGGGCCAGATACGCAGTATTTT. Its protein is CASSQTPGQGPDTQYF.

This clonotype was recorded many times. The chain recombines TRBV6-5 with TRBJ1-1; 9 nucleotides match TRBD1. V shed 2 bases and J 1 base; nucleotides not matched to a gene: 5. The CDR3 length is 16 residues. Germline lookup yields CDR1 MNHEY and CDR2 SVGAGI. Here the CDR3 DNA reads TGTGCCAGCAGTTACGACAGGGGGATTGGGAACACTGAAGCTTTCTTT. Translation gives CASSYDRGIGNTEAFF.

The chain couples TRBV27 to TRBJ2-3, with D perhaps being TRBD1 or TRBD2 (5 bases each). CDR3 size: 15 residues. Germline lookup yields CDR1 MNHEY and CDR2 SMNVEV (reference sequence). V was cut by 4 bases and J by 0 bases, with 11 bases left in between. CDR3 protein: CASSSGAGSTDTQYF. In DNA form, the CDR3 reads TGTGCCAGCAGTTCCGGGGCAGGCAGCACAGATACGCAGTATTTT.